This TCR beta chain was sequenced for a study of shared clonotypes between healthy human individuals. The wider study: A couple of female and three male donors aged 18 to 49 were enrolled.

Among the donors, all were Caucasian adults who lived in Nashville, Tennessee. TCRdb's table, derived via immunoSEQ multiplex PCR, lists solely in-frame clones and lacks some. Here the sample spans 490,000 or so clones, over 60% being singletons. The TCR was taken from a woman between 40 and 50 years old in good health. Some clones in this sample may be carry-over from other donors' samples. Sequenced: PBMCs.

The CDR3 is CSVETGTSGDEQFF. CDR3 coding DNA: TGCAGCGTTGAGACCGGGACTAGCGGCGATGAGCAGTTCTTC. The V gene is TRBV29-1, the J gene TRBJ2-1, with 11 bases aligning to TRBD2. CDR3 length equals 14 residues. CDR1 is SQVTM, CDR2 ANQGSEA, per germline. The trim removed 3 bases at V and 8 bases at J, leaving 6 bases unmatched.